These 26 T cell receptor beta chains were all obtained from the same sample, sequenced in a study of T cells of healthy individuals. TCRdb passed the 5' RACE reads through MiXCR, listing each CDR3 protein once. The repertoire holds some 69,000 distinct CDR3 sequences, with 15% to 20% as singletons. The receptors originated from a human donor in good health.

The V gene is TRBV12-3 or TRBV12-4, the J gene TRBJ1-5; D may be TRBD1 (5 bases). V lost 3 bases and J 5 bases, leaving 11 bases between the germline ends. The CDR3 extends over 14 amino acids. The CDR3 sequence: CASSLWGGDQPQHF. In DNA form, the CDR3 reads TGTGCCAGCAGTTTGTGGGGGGGGGATCAGCCCCAGCATTTT.

The V call is TRBV25-1, the J call TRBJ2-6; 8 bases map to TRBD1. J was trimmed by 0 bases and V by 1 base; bases with no gene match: 5. Looked up from germline, CDR1 is MGHDK and CDR2 is SYGVNS. This CDR3 comprises 18 residues. The CDR3 loop reads CASSELGTGPSGANVLTF. CDR3 sequence (DNA): TGTGCCAGCAGTGAATTAGGGACAGGCCCCTCTGGGGCCAACGTCCTGACTTTC.

The J gene is TRBJ2-1, the V gene TRBV29-1; 16 bases are shared with TRBD2. The CDR3 has 20 amino acids. Germline values: CDR1 SQVTM, CDR2 ANQGSEA. V lost 3 bases, J lost 2 bases, and 13 bases stayed unmatched. CDR3 loop: CSVDPGAGTSGRATYNEQFF. The CDR3 coding sequence is TGCAGCGTTGATCCGGGTGCAGGGACTAGCGGGAGGGCCACCTACAATGAGCAGTTCTTC.

The V call is TRBV5-1, the J call TRBJ2-2; D may be TRBD2 (7 bases). Germline V gives CDR1 SGHRS, CDR2 YFSETQ. V gave up 4 bases and J gave up 1 base, with 11 bases separating them. This CDR3 comprises 15 residues. The CDR3 coding sequence is TGCGCCAGCAGCCGGGGGGCTCGGAACACCGGGGAGCTGTTTTTT. Protein: CASSRGARNTGELFF.

This clonotype showed up just a few times. CDR3 bases: TGCAGCGTTCCTCTAAAAGGGGACAATGAGCAGTTCTTC. It encodes CSVPLKGDNEQFF. The chain is built from TRBV29-1 and TRBJ2-1; D is possibly TRBD1 (5 bases). Trimming shortened V by 5 bases and J by 5 bases, and 13 bases separated the two germline ends. CDR1 and CDR2 from the germline V gene are SQVTM and ANQGSEA. The CDR3 runs to 13 residues.

This clonotype occurred a few times. J is TRBJ1-2 and V is TRBV6-2 or TRBV6-3, with D possibly being TRBD1 (5 bases). The CDR3 loop spans 16 amino acids. Trimming stripped 2 bases from V and 4 bases from J, with 17 bases between. Germline CDR1 reads MNHEY; CDR2 reads SVGEGT. CDR3 sequence reads: CASSYTPLRGAYGYTF. The CDR3 nucleotides read TGTGCCAGCAGTTACACGCCTCTCCGAGGGGCCTATGGCTACACCTTC.

This chain joins TRBV12-3 or TRBV12-4 and TRBJ2-7; D call uncertain. This CDR3 comprises 13 residues. Trimming shortened V by 6 bases and J by 3 bases, and 12 bases separated the two germline ends. The CDR3 spells CASRLGNIYEQYF. In DNA, the CDR3 is TGTGCCAGCAGACTTGGGAACATCTACGAGCAGTACTTC.

The chain combines TRBV11-2 with TRBJ2-1; D uncertain. Trimming removed 0 bases at V and 4 bases at J, with 19 bases between. The germline V gene encodes CDR1 SGHAT and CDR2 FQNNGV. This CDR3 contains 18 residues. The CDR3 reads CASSLDSTKKGPYNEQFF. DNA for the CDR3: TGTGCCAGCAGCTTAGACTCCACTAAAAAGGGCCCTTACAATGAGCAGTTCTTC.

This sequence joins TRBV29-1 and TRBJ2-7; 7 bases agree with TRBD2. The junction had 9 bases not matched to a gene; V was cut back by 5 bases and J by 5 bases. The CDR3 contains 13 residues. Germline V lookup: CDR1 SQVTM, CDR2 ANQGSEA. CDR3 loop: CSVSGLYSDEQYF. The CDR3 region has the DNA TGCAGCGTTTCGGGACTATATAGCGACGAGCAGTACTTC.

The chain is built from TRBV6-2 or TRBV6-3 and TRBJ2-1; D perhaps matches TRBD2 (6 bases). The V end lost 6 bases, the J end lost 7 bases, and 10 bases lay between the germline ends. Germline values: CDR1 MNHEY, CDR2 SVGEGT. The CDR3 spans 12 residues. DNA of the CDR3: TGTGCCAGCAGCCAGACTAGGAATGAGCAGTTCTTC. Protein product: CASSQTRNEQFF.

As regards this clonotype: It may be a read error: a sequence one base away is much more abundant. The V and J genes are TRBV3-1 and TRBJ1-5; TRBD1 aligns across 7 bases. Germline V gene sequence: CDR1 LGHDT, CDR2 YNNKEL (reference sequence). This CDR3 is built from 13 residues. V lost 4 bases, J lost 6 bases, and 3 bases stayed unmatched. The CDR3 sequence: CASSLQGVQPQHF. In nucleotides, the CDR3 is TGTGCCAGCAGCCTCCAGGGGGTTCAGCCCCAGCATTTT.

The chain recombines TRBV28 with TRBJ1-4; D possibly corresponds to TRBD1 (6 bases). The CDR3 contains 15 residues. Germline lookup yields CDR1 MDHEN and CDR2 SYDVKM. Trimming took 5 bases from V and 5 from J, leaving 15 bases between them. For the CDR3, the DNA is TGTGCCAGCAGTCTCTCACAGGGAAGGAATGAAAAACTGTTTTTT. Encoded protein: CASSLSQGRNEKLFF.

Only a few counts were recorded for this clonotype. The chain carries TRBV10-3 and TRBJ1-1; 7 bases are shared with TRBD1. Germline V CDR1 and CDR2: ENHRY, SYGVKD. Trimming cost V 2 bases and J 1 base; bases outside gene matches: 4. The CDR3 covers 15 residues. This CDR3 reads CAISETGTANTEAFF. CDR3 nucleotide sequence: TGTGCCATCAGTGAGACAGGGACAGCGAACACTGAAGCTTTCTTT.

This clonotype was recorded at least ten times. The CDR3 region is CASSQDLVARTYEQYF. The CDR3 region has the DNA TGCGCCAGCAGCCAAGACTTAGTAGCGAGAACCTACGAGCAGTACTTC. The chain links TRBV4-1 to TRBJ2-7, with D possibly being TRBD2 (5 bases). From germline, CDR1 is MGHRA and CDR2 YSYEKL. V dropped 0 bases and J dropped 2 bases, with 14 bases sitting between them. The CDR3 is 16 amino acids.

This clonotype was seen just once. The V and J genes are TRBV6-5 and TRBJ2-7, with 10 bases fitting TRBD1. V lost 1 base to trimming and J lost 6 bases; unmatched junction nucleotides: 0. The CDR3 has 13 amino acids. Germline V CDR1 and CDR2: MNHEY, SVGAGI. The CDR3 nucleotides are TGTGCCAGCAGTTACTGGACAGGGGGCGAGCAGTACTTC. Protein sequence: CASSYWTGGEQYF.

The V call is TRBV12-3 or TRBV12-4, the J call TRBJ1-2, with 10 bases matching TRBD1. V trimming: 6 bases; J trimming: 9 bases; junction bases outside the gene matches: 7. CDR3 length equals 13 residues. CDR3 coding DNA: TGTGCCAGCAGCCCCCGACAGGGGGCTAGCTACACCTTC. Translating it yields CASSPRQGASYTF.

This clonotype has just a few counts. The V and J genes are TRBV5-1 and TRBJ1-1, with 7 bases that match TRBD1. CDR1 and CDR2 from the germline V gene are SGHRS and YFSETQ. The CDR3 is 15 amino acids. V lost 3 bases and J lost 3; bases outside the gene matches: 8. The DNA of the CDR3 is TGCGCCAGCAGCTCCTTGACAGGGATTGACACTGAAGCTTTCTTT. This encodes CASSSLTGIDTEAFF.

This clonotype was counted ten times or more. The chain is built from TRBV9 and TRBJ1-1, with D tentatively TRBD1 (5 bases). Looked up from germline, CDR1 is SGDLS and CDR2 is YYNGEE. The CDR3 extends over 14 amino acids. V was pared by 2 bases and J by 2 bases, with 10 bases between. CDR3 DNA sequence: TGTGCCAGCAGCGTCGACAGCTTTAACACTGAAGCTTTCTTT. This encodes CASSVDSFNTEAFF.

This clonotype turned up a few times. This chain connects TRBV27 to TRBJ1-5; D is ambiguous. Trimming took off 5 bases at V and 4 bases at J, with 9 bases between the two ends. Germline loops: CDR1 MNHEY, CDR2 SMNVEV (reference sequence). The CDR3 is 13 amino acids. CDR3 bases: TGTGCCAGCAGTCCGTGGGGTAATCAGCCCCAGCATTTT. This encodes CASSPWGNQPQHF.

This clonotype was counted ten times or more. V gene TRBV28 combines with J gene TRBJ1-5, with D hard to call. The CDR3 runs to 14 residues. Germline CDR1 and CDR2: MDHEN and SYDVKM. Trimming stripped 3 bases from V and 0 bases from J, with 6 bases between. DNA for the CDR3: TGTGCCAGCAGTTTCACAGATAGCAATCAGCCCCAGCATTTT. This translates into CASSFTDSNQPQHF.

The chain joins TRBV3-1 to TRBJ2-1, with 8 nucleotides matching TRBD2. The CDR3 loop spans 19 amino acids. V lost 2 bases, J lost 7 bases, and 19 bases stayed unmatched. CDR1 and CDR2 (germline): LGHDT, YNNKEL (reference sequence). Here the CDR3 reads CASSQRGASGPDNLNEQFF. The CDR3, as DNA: TGTGCCAGCAGCCAACGGGGGGCTAGCGGGCCCGACAATTTGAATGAGCAGTTCTTC.

This clonotype has just a few counts. The rearrangement links TRBV20-1 to TRBJ1-3, with D hard to call. Trimming removed 2 bases at V and 0 bases at J, with 14 bases between. The germline gives CDR1 DFQATT, CDR2 SNEGSKA (reference sequence). The length of the CDR3 is 16 residues. This CDR3 reads CSARLHSGGSGNTIYF. CDR3 sequence (DNA): TGCAGTGCTAGACTACATTCGGGAGGCTCTGGAAACACCATATATTTT.

This clonotype was recorded at least ten times. The J gene is TRBJ1-1, the V gene TRBV30; D remains ambiguous. V shed 5 bases and J shed 1 base, with 17 bases lying between them. Germline CDR1 reads GTSNPN; CDR2 reads SVGIG (reference sequence). This CDR3 is built from 15 residues. The CDR3 DNA sequence: TGTGCCTGGGCTAAACCCGGAGATGGGAACACTGAAGCTTTCTTT. Translating gives CAWAKPGDGNTEAFF. Filled out from reference TRBV30 and TRBJ1-1, the complete variable domain reads SQTIHQWPATLVQPVGSPLSLECTVEGTSNPNLYWYRQAAGRGLQLLFYSVGIGQISSEVPQNLSASRPQDRQFILSSKKLLLSDSGFYLCAWAKPGDGNTEAFFGQGTRLTVV.

For this clonotype: Relative to the germline gene, one junction end is altered; a read error may explain this. The CDR3 sequence is CATGRDLRGSQTGELFF. For the CDR3, the DNA is TGTGCCACCGGCAGAGATTTACGGGGCTCGCAGACCGGGGAGCTGTTTTTT. The chain employs TRBV15 and TRBJ2-2, with D possibly called TRBD1 or TRBD2 (5 bases each). Per the germline V gene, CDR1 is LNHNV and CDR2 is YYDKDF (reference sequence). The CDR3 is 17 residues long.

In its sample, this clonotype was seen many times. The chain joins TRBV7-9 to TRBJ2-1, with 8 bases matching TRBD1. Germline V lookup: CDR1 SEHNR, CDR2 FQNEAQ (reference sequence). The CDR3 extends over 16 amino acids. V trimming: 0 bases; J trimming: 4 bases; junction bases outside the gene matches: 5. CDR3 bases: TGTGCCAGCAGCTTAGCGCCACAGGGGGTTTACAATGAGCAGTTCTTC. This encodes CASSLAPQGVYNEQFF.

In this sample, this clonotype turned up many times. V gene TRBV7-2 combines with J gene TRBJ2-1; 9 bases fit TRBD1. V dropped 5 bases and J dropped 5; count of bases not matched to a gene: 4. Germline V gives CDR1 SGHTA, CDR2 FQGNSA. There are 14 residues in the CDR3. The CDR3 nucleotides read TGTGCCAGCAGCACTAGACAGGGGGACAATGAGCAGTTCTTC. Its protein product is CASSTRQGDNEQFF.